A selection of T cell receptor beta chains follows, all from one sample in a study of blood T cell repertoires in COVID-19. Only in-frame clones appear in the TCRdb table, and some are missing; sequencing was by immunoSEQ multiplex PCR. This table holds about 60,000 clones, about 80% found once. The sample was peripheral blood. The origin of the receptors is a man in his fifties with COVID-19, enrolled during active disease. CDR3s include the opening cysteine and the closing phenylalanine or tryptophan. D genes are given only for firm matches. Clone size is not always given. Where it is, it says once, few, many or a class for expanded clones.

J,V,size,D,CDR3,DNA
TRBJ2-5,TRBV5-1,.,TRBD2,CASSPRTGGETQYF,TGCGCCAGCAGCCCACGGACGGGGGGGGAGACCCAGTACTTC
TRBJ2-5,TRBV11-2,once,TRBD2,CASSLDPGGGETQYF,TGTGCCAGCAGCTTAGACCCGGGAGGCGGAGAGACCCAGTACTTC
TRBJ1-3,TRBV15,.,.,CATSRSHHRSGNTIYF,TGTGCCACCAGCAGGAGCCATCACCGCTCTGGAAACACCATATATTTT
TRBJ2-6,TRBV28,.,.,CASSFFSRLVLSGANVLTF,TGTGCCAGCAGTTTTTTTTCCAGACTAGTCCTCTCTGGGGCCAACGTCCTGACTTTC
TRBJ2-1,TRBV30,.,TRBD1,CAWSDRGNEQFF,TGTGCCTGGAGCGACAGGGGGAATGAGCAGTTCTTC
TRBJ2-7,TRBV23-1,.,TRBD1,CASSPPPGTASYEQYF,TGCGCCAGCAGTCCCCCCCCCGGGACAGCCTCCTACGAGCAGTACTTC
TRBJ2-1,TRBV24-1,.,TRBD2,CATSDPTSGGYNEQFF,TGTGCCACCAGTGACCCAACTAGCGGGGGATACAATGAGCAGTTCTTC
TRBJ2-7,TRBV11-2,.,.,CASSVVLEPYEQYF,TGTGCCAGCAGCGTAGTTCTCGAGCCCTACGAGCAGTACTTC
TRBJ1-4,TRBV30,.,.,CAWSAQLTNEKLFF,TGTGCCTGGAGTGCCCAGTTAACTAATGAAAAACTGTTTTTT
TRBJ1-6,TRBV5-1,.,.,CASRGSENSPLHF,TGCGCCAGCAGGGGCAGTGAAAATTCACCCCTCCACTTT
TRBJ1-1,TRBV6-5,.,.,CASYRPNTEAFF,TGTGCCAGCTACAGACCGAACACTGAAGCTTTCTTT
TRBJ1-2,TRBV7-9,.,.,CASSPVGDYGYTF,TGTGCCAGCAGCCCGGTCGGAGACTATGGCTACACCTTC
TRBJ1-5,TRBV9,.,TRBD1,CASSSEGGTNQPQHF,TGTGCCAGCAGCTCTGAAGGGGGCACCAATCAGCCCCAGCATTTT
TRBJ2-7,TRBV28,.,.,CASSLTHRVEQYF,TGTGCCAGCAGCCTGACCCACCGGGTCGAGCAGTACTTC
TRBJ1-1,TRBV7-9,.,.,CASSRNTEAFF,TGTGCCAGCAGCCGGAACACTGAAGCTTTCTTT
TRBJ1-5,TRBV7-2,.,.,CASSLKAAGAYSNQPQHF,TGTGCCAGCAGCTTAAAAGCGGCAGGGGCTTATAGCAATCAGCCCCAGCATTTT
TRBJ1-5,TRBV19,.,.,CASSIGGVWDQPQHF,TGTGCCAGTAGTATAGGGGGGGTGTGGGATCAGCCCCAGCATTTT
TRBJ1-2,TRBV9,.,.,CASSVGRDYGYTF,TGTGCCAGCAGCGTCGGCAGGGACTATGGCTACACCTTC
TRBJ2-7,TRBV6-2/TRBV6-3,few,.,CASSGAGGYYEQYF,TGTGCCAGCAGTGGTGCGGGCGGGTACTACGAGCAGTACTTC
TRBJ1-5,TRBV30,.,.,CAWQQGGQPQHF,TGTGCCTGGCAACAGGGCGGTCAGCCCCAGCATTTT
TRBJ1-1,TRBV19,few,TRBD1,CASSTEDRRNTEAFF,TGTGCCAGTAGTACGGAGGACAGGAGGAACACTGAAGCTTTCTTT
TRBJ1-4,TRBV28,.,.,CASSPQYSEKLFF,TGTGCCAGCAGTCCACAATACAGTGAAAAACTGTTTTTT
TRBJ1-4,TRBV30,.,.,CAWSRAGTPNEKLFF,TGTGCCTGGAGCAGAGCCGGGACACCTAATGAAAAACTGTTTTTT
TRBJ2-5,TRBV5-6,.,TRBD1,CASSQTGVRETQYF,TGTGCCAGCAGCCAGACAGGGGTCCGAGAGACCCAGTACTTC
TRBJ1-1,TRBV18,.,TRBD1,CASSPNRGRTEAFF,TGTGCCAGCTCACCGAACAGGGGTCGGACTGAAGCTTTCTTT
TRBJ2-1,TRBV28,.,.,CASLAVPTQDEQFF,TGTGCCAGTCTCGCCGTTCCTACACAGGATGAGCAGTTCTTC
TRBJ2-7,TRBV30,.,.,CAWGRASHRQYF,TGTGCCTGGGGGCGGGCTAGTCACCGGCAGTACTTC
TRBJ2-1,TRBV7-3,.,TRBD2,CASSPSGGGNEQFF,TGTGCCAGCAGCCCAAGTGGCGGGGGCAATGAGCAGTTCTTC
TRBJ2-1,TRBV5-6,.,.,CASSLRALRYNEQFF,TGTGCCAGCAGCTTGCGAGCCCTGAGATACAATGAGCAGTTCTTC